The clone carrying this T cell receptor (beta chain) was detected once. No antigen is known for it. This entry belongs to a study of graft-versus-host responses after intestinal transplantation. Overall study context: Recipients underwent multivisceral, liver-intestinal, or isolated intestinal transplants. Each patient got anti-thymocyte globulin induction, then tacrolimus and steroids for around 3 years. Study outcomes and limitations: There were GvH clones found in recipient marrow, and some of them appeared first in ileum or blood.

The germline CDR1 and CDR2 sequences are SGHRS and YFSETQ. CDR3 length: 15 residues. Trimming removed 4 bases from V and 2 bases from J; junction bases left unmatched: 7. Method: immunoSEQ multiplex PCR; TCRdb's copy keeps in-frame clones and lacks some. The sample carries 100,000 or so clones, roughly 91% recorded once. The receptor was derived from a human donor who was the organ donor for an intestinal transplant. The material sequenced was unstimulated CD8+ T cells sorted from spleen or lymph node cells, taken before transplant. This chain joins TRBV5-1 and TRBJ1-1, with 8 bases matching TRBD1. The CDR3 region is CASSPRGQVNTEAFF. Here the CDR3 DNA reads TGCGCCAGCAGCCCAAGGGGACAGGTCAACACTGAAGCTTTCTTT.